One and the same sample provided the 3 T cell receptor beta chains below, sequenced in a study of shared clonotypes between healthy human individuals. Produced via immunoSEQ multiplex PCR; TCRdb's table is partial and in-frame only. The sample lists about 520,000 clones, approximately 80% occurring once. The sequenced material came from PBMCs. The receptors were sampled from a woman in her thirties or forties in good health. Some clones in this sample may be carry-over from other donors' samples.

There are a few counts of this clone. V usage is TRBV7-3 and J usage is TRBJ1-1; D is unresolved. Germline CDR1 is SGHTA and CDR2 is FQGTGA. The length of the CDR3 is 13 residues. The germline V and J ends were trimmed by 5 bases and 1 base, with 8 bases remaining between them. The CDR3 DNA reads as TGTGCCAGCAGCCCCTACAAGAACACTGAAGCTTTCTTT. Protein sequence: CASSPYKNTEAFF.

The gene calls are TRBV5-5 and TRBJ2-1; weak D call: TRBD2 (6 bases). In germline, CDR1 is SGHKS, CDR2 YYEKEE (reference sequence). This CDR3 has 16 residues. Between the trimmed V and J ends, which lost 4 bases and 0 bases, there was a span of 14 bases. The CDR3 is CASSPPRGNSYNEQFF. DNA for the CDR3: TGTGCCAGCAGCCCGCCCCGGGGGAACTCCTACAATGAGCAGTTCTTC.

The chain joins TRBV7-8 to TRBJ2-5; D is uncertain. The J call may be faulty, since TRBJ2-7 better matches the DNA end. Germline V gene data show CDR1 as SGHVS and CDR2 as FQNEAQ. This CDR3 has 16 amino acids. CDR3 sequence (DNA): TGTGCCAGCAGCTTATTCGCCGGAGTTAAGAACTACGAGCAGTACTTC. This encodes CASSLFAGVKNYEQYF.